This T cell receptor (beta chain) was documented in a study of CD8 T cells in Susac syndrome. An amount of RNA that ranged from roughly 0.5 to 1 ug was reverse transcribed with random hexamers. Each CDR3 protein gets one entry after TCRdb re-called the immunoSEQ multiplex PCR reads with MiXCR. The table has about 140,000 distinct CDR3 sequences, about 95% seen once. The CDR3 is made up of 15 amino acids. CDR1 and CDR2 from the germline V gene are SQVTM and ANQGSEA. On this clonotype itself: Germline and junction disagree at one end, which may indicate a read error.

The chain is built from TRBV29-1 and TRBJ2-1; 14 bases fit TRBD2. The TCR sequence derives from a human donor with Susac syndrome. The sequenced material came from CD4+ T cells from PBMCs. CDR3 protein: CSVSGLAGEYSEQFF. The CDR3, as DNA: TGCAGCGTATCGGGACTAGCGGGAGAGTACAGTGAGCAGTTCTTC.